This T cell receptor (beta chain) was profiled in a study of blood T cell repertoires in COVID-19. Across the study: Symptom resolution, clearance, or two negative PCRs marked the recovered donors of Cohort 3. Sites across the United States, Italy and Spain contributed samples from acute and convalescent COVID-19.

Germline V gene sequence: CDR1 SGDLS, CDR2 YYNGEE. The CDR3 is made up of 16 amino acids. With V trimmed by 3 bases and J by 0 bases, 5 bases remained unmatched. Concerning this clone: Other nucleotide sequences from this sample produce the same CDR3.

Cohorts were based on clinical histories the participants reported. Here immunoSEQ multiplex PCR was the method, and the copy in TCRdb shows in-frame clones only, minus some. The sample has about 170,000 clones; approximately 79% are singletons. The receptor was isolated from a woman aged 70-85 years in a cohort exposed to, infected with or recovered from COVID-19 (not recorded which). The V and J genes are TRBV9 and TRBJ2-1, with 8 bases lining up with TRBD2. The sequencing input was PBMCs or T cells enriched from blood (not recorded which). The CDR3 sequence: CASSARSGSSYNEQFF. The CDR3 bases are TGTGCCAGCAGCGCAAGGAGCGGGAGCTCCTACAATGAGCAGTTCTTC.